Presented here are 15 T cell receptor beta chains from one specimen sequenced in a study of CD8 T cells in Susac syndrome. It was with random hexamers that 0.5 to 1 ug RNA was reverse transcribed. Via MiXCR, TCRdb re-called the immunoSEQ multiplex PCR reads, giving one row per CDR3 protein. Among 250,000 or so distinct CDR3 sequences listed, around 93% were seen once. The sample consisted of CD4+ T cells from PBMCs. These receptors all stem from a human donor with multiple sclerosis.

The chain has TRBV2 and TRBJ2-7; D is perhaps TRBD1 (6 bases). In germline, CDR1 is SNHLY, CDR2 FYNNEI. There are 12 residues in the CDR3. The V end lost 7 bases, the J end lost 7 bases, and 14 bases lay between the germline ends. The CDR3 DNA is TGTGCCAGCACCTTAGGGGGTTGGGAGCAGTACGTC. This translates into CASTLGGWEQYV.

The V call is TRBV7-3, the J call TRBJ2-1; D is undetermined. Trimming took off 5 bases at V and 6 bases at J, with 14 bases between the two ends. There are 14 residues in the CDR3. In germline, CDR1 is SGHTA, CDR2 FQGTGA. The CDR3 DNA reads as TGTGCCAGCAGCCGCCTGAAGGGTAGCAATGAGCAGTTCTTC. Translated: CASSRLKGSNEQFF. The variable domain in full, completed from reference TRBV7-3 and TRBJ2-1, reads GAGVSQTPSNKVTEKGKYVELRCDPISGHTALYWYRQSLGQGPEFLIYFQGTGAADDSGLPNDRFFAVRPEGSVSTLKIQRTERGDSAVYLCASSRLKGSNEQFFGPGTRLTVL.

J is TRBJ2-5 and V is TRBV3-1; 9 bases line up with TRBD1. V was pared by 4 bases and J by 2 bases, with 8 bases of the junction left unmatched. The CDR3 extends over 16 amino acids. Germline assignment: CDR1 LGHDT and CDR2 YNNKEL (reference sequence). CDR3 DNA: TGTGCCAGCAGCCCCGGCAGGACAGGGGCACAAGAGACCCAGTACTTC. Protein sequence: CASSPGRTGAQETQYF.

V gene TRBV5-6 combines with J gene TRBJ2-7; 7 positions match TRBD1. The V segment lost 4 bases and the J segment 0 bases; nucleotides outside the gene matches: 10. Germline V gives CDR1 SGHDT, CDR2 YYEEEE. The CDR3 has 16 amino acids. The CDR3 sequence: CASSKDRGQSSYEQYF. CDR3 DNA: TGTGCCAGCAGCAAAGACCGGGGACAGAGCTCCTACGAGCAGTACTTC.

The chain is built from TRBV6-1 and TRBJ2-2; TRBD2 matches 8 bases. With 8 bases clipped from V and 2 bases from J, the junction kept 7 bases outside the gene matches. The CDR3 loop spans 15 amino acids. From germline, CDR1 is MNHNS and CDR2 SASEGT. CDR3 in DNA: TGTGCCAGCCTGAGCGGGGGCCGAAACACCGGGGAGCTGTTTTTT. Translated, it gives CASLSGGRNTGELFF.

The CDR3 DNA follows: TGTGCCAGCAGCGAGGGTACGGACTATGGCTACACCTTC. This codes for CASSEGTDYGYTF. The rearrangement links TRBV9 to TRBJ1-2, with D unclear. This CDR3 is 13 amino acids long. V gave up 3 bases and J gave up 3 bases, with 9 bases separating them. Germline CDR1 reads SGDLS; CDR2 reads YYNGEE.

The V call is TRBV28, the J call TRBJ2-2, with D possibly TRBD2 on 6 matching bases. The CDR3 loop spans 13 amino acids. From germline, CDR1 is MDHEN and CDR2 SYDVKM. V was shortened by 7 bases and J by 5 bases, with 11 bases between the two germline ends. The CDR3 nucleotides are TGTGCCAGCAATCGGGGAGGAACCGGGGAGCTGTTTTTT. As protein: CASNRGGTGELFF. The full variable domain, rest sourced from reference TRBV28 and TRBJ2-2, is DVKVTQSSRYLVKRTGEKVFLECVQDMDHENMFWYRQDPGLGLRLIYFSYDVKMKEKGDIPEGYSVSREKKERFSLILESASTNQTSMYLCASNRGGTGELFFGEGSRLTVL.

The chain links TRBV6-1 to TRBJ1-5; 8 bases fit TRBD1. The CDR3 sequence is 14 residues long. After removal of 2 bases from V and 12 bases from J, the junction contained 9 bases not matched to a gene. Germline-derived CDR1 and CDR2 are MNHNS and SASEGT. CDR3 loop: CASSEPGTGGGQHF. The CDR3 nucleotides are TGTGCCAGCAGTGAACCCGGGACAGGAGGTGGCCAGCATTTT.

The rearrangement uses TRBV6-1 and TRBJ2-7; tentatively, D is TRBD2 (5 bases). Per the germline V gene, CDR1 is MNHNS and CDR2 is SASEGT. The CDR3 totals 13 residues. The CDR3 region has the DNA TGTGCCAGCAGTCCGCGGGCCCAATACGGGCAGTACGTC. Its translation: CASSPRAQYGQYV.

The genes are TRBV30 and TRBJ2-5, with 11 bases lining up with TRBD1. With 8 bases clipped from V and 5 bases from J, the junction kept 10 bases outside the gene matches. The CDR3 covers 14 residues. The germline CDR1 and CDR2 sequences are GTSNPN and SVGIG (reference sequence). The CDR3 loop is CAQTPGQGDETQYF. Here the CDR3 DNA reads TGTGCCCAAACCCCGGGACAGGGGGATGAGACCCAGTACTTC.

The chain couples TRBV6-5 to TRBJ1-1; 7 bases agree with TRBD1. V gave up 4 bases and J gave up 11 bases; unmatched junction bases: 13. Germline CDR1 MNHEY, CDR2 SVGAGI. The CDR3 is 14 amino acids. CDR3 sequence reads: CASSSSKTGLEAFF. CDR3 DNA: TGTGCCAGCAGTTCCTCAAAGACAGGGTTGGAGGCTTTCTTT.

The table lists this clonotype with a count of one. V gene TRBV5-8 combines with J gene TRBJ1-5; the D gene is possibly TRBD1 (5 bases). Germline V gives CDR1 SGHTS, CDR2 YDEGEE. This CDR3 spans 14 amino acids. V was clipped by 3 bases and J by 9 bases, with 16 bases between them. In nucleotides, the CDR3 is TGTGCCAGCAGCTACCAAGGGGCTTTTGGGCCCCAGCATTTT. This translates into CASSYQGAFGPQHF.

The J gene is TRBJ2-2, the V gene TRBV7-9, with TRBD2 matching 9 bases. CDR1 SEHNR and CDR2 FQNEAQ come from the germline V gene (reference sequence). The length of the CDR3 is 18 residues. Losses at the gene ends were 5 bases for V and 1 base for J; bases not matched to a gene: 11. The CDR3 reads CASSAGSRLAVNTGELFF. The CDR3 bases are TGTGCCAGCAGCGCCGGATCCCGACTAGCGGTGAACACCGGGGAGCTGTTTTTT.

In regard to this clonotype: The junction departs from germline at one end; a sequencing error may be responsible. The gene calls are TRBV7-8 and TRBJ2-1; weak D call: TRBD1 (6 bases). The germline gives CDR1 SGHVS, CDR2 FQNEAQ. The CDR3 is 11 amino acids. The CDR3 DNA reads TGTGCCAGCAGCGCCGGGACACTCATGACCTTC. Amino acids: CASSAGTLMTF.

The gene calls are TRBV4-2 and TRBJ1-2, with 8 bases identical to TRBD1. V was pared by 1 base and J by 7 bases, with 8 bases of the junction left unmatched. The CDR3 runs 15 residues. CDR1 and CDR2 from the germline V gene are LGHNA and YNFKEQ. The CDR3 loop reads CASSQAVQGAGGYTF. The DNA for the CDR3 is TGTGCCAGCAGCCAAGCCGTCCAGGGGGCGGGTGGCTACACCTTC.